This is a list of T cell receptor beta chains from one sample in a study of blood T cell repertoires in COVID-19. Sequencing was performed with immunoSEQ multiplex PCR; in TCRdb, only in-frame clones are kept and a portion is missing. This table has about 69,000 clones, around 91% appearing once. Sequencing was carried out using peripheral blood. The receptors come from a man aged 50-59 years with acute or convalescent COVID-19. Each CDR3 is given with its conserved first and last residue. A D gene is named only where the DNA matches it firmly. Part of the rows lack a size; the others show once, few, many or a class for expanded clones.

TRBJ2-7 TRBV27 few . TGTGCCAGCAGTCGCTCGGGGGGCCTAAGCTCCTACGAGCAGTACTTC CASSRSGGLSSYEQYF
TRBJ1-1 TRBV29-1 . TRBD1 TGCAGCGTTGAGCCAAAGACAGGGGAGAACACTGAAGCTTTCTTT CSVEPKTGENTEAFF
TRBJ1-1 TRBV7-9 . . TGTGCCAGCCGGGACACCTATTCCATGAACACTGAAGCTTTCTTT CASRDTYSMNTEAFF
TRBJ1-1 TRBV11-3 once . TGTGCCAGCACCCAGGGTAGCACTGAAGCTTTCTTT CASTQGSTEAFF
TRBJ2-2 TRBV20-1 . TRBD2 TGCAGTGCTAGTCCTAGCGGGAGAAACACCGGGGAGCTGTTTTTT CSASPSGRNTGELFF
TRBJ1-5 TRBV7-9 . TRBD1 TGTGCCAGCAGCTTAGGGGGACAGGGGGGACCCCAGCATTTT CASSLGGQGGPQHF
TRBJ2-1 TRBV28 . TRBD1 TGTGCCAGCAGTTATGGACAGGGGGCGGGTAATGAGCAGTTCTTC CASSYGQGAGNEQFF
TRBJ2-3 TRBV30 . TRBD1 TGTGCCGGCAACTCGGGACAGGGGGCCGGAGATACGCAGTATTTT CAGNSGQGAGDTQYF
TRBJ2-7 TRBV18 . TRBD1 TGTGCCAGCTCACCTTTGGGACAGAACTACGAGCAGTACTTC CASSPLGQNYEQYF
TRBJ2-2 TRBV2 . TRBD2 TGTGCCAGCAGGGAGGGACTAGCGGGAGGGCCCGGGGAGCTGTTTTTT CASREGLAGGPGELFF
TRBJ2-1 TRBV19 . TRBD2 TGTGCCAGTAGTATTCTAGCGGGCACCATCAATGAGCAGTTCTTC CASSILAGTINEQFF
TRBJ1-6 TRBV6-1 . . TGTGCCAGCAGTGAAAGAGGCAGGGGAAGTGGGTATAATTCACCCCTCCACTTT CASSERGRGSGYNSPLHF
TRBJ1-2 TRBV11-2 . . TGTGCCAGCAGCTTAGATCAAGGGGACTATGGCTACACCTTC CASSLDQGDYGYTF
TRBJ2-1 TRBV11-3 . TRBD2 TGTGCCAGCAGCGCGTCCCCCAATAGCGGGAGCGGGAGGTCCTACAATGAGCAGTTCTTC CASSASPNSGSGRSYNEQFF
TRBJ1-5 TRBV6-5 . . TGTGCCAGCAGTCTCCAGGAGGATCAGCCCCAGCATTTT CASSLQEDQPQHF
TRBJ2-1 TRBV10-3 . TRBD2 TGTGCCATCGGACTAGCGGGAGACAATGAGCAGTTCTTC CAIGLAGDNEQFF
TRBJ2-1 TRBV15 . TRBD2 TGTGCCACCAATAGCGGGAGGGCCTACAATGAGCAGTTCTTC CATNSGRAYNEQFF
TRBJ1-1 TRBV14 . TRBD1 TGTGCCAGCAGCATCCAGACAGGGGTTGGCACTGAAGCTTTCTTT CASSIQTGVGTEAFF
TRBJ1-2 TRBV6-5 . TRBD1 TGTGCCAGCAGTTACGACAGGGGGCATCGCTACACCTTC CASSYDRGHRYTF
TRBJ2-4 TRBV12-3/TRBV12-4 few . TGTGCCAGCAGACTGGGGGATTCGGGGGAAGAGTACTTC CASRLGDSGEEYF
TRBJ2-4 TRBV14 . TRBD1 TGTGCCAGCAGCCGACAGGGGGGCAAAAACATTCAGTACTTC CASSRQGGKNIQYF
TRBJ1-4 TRBV19 . . TGTGCCAGTCGGTGGAGGACTAATGAAAAACTGTTTTTT CASRWRTNEKLFF
TRBJ2-7 TRBV11-3 . . TGTGCCAGCAGCTTAGTTGTGACTATCAAGATCGAGCAGTACTTC CASSLVVTIKIEQYF
TRBJ2-5 TRBV18 . TRBD1 TGTGCCAGCTCATTGGGACAGGGCCCCCAAGAGACCCAGTACTTC CASSLGQGPQETQYF
TRBJ2-5 TRBV10-2 . TRBD2 TGCGCCAGCAGTGAGCCGGGGAGGGTATACTTC CASSEPGRVYF
TRBJ1-2 TRBV15 . TRBD1 TGTGCCACCAGCAGCGTGACAGGGGACTATGGCTACACCTTC CATSSVTGDYGYTF
TRBJ1-4 TRBV6-6 . TRBD1 TGTGCCAGCAGGGAAACGGGACAGTCAGATGAAAAACTGTTTTTT CASRETGQSDEKLFF
TRBJ2-1 TRBV5-8 . . TGTGCCAGCAGCTTATACCGGGACAGGGGGACTAGCGGGCTTTACAATGAGCAGTTCTTC CASSLYRDRGTSGLYNEQFF
TRBJ2-1 TRBV24-1 . TRBD2 TGTGCCACCAGTGATTTAGAGAGCGGGAGGGCGGGCGAGCAGTTCTTC CATSDLESGRAGEQFF
TRBJ2-3 TRBV12-3/TRBV12-4 . . TGTGCCAGCAGACAGGGTTCGGATACGCAGTATTTT CASRQGSDTQYF
TRBJ2-1 TRBV3-1/TRBV3-2 . TRBD2 TGTGCCAGCAGGGGATTTGGGGCTAGCGGATACAATGAGCAGTTCTTC CASRGFGASGYNEQFF
TRBJ2-1 TRBV2 . TRBD2 TGTGCCAGCAGTGGGGGGACTAGTCATGAGCAGTTCTTC CASSGGTSHEQFF
TRBJ2-7 TRBV7-2 . TRBD2 TGTGCCAGCAGCAAGAGCGGGACTATCTACGAGCAGTACTTC CASSKSGTIYEQYF
TRBJ2-1 TRBV21-1 . . TGTGCCAGGATAACAGGGGACAATGAGCAGTTCTTC CARITGDNEQFF
TRBJ2-7 TRBV27 few . TGTGCCAGCAGCCGTCGGGGATCCTACGAGCAGTACTTC CASSRRGSYEQYF
TRBJ2-5 TRBV27 few TRBD1 TGTGCCAGCAGTTTTATGGGACAGCAAGAGACCCAGTACTTC CASSFMGQQETQYF
TRBJ2-7 TRBV5-1 . TRBD2 TGCGCCAGCAGCCTAACTCCCGTTAGCGGGGTCTCCTACGAGCAGTACTTC CASSLTPVSGVSYEQYF
TRBJ1-2 TRBV19 . TRBD1 TGTGCCAGTAGCCTCGGGACAGACTATGGCTACACCTTC CASSLGTDYGYTF
TRBJ2-1 TRBV30 . . TGTGCCTGGAGTGACGGCGCGGGCCACTCCTACAATGAGCAGTTCTTC CAWSDGAGHSYNEQFF
TRBJ1-4 TRBV5-1 . . TGCGCCAGCAAGAGGGAGGGGGTCACTAATGAAAAACTGTTTTTT CASKREGVTNEKLFF
TRBJ2-7 TRBV6-2/TRBV6-3 . . TGTGCCAGCAGTTACCGACTGGACTGGCTGCTCTACGAGCAGTACTTC CASSYRLDWLLYEQYF
TRBJ2-7 TRBV30 . TRBD2 TGTGCCTGGAATGGCCCCGGACTAGTCTCCTACGAGCAGTACTTC CAWNGPGLVSYEQYF
TRBJ2-1 TRBV4-1 . . TGCGCCAGCAGCCCTCTCATCCCAGCCTACAATGAGCAGTTCTTC CASSPLIPAYNEQFF
TRBJ2-5 TRBV5-1 . TRBD1 TGCGCCAGCAGGCGGCCTGGGACAGGGGGACAAGAGACCCAGTACTTC CASRRPGTGGQETQYF
TRBJ1-2 TRBV5-1 . . TGCGCCAGCAGCCTGGCAGGGCAACTTTATGGCTACACCTTC CASSLAGQLYGYTF